One sample yielded the 14 T cell receptor beta chains listed below, sequenced in a study of blood T cell repertoires in COVID-19. The data were produced by immunoSEQ multiplex PCR, yet TCRdb's version contains in-frame clones alone and is incomplete. In the table there are 300,000 to 350,000 clones, 88% of which are singletons. Sequenced material: PBMCs or T cells enriched from blood (not recorded which). These receptors all stem from a man in his thirties or forties who had recovered from COVID-19.

The chain carries TRBV30 and TRBJ2-2; D perhaps matches TRBD2 (5 bases). The V gene's germline CDR1 is GTSNPN and CDR2 SVGIG (reference sequence). With 5 bases removed from V and 5 bases from J, the gap between germline ends came to 15 bases. The CDR3 contains 14 residues. The CDR3 reads CAWHYTPGTGELFF. In nucleotides, the CDR3 is TGTGCCTGGCATTACACGCCGGGGACCGGGGAGCTGTTTTTT.

The CDR3 loop is CASSQVGRGEQYF. The CDR3 DNA reads as TGTGCCAGCAGCCAAGTAGGGAGAGGCGAGCAGTACTTC. The chain couples TRBV14 to TRBJ2-7, with a tentative D call TRBD2 (5 bases). CDR1 and CDR2 (germline): SGHDN, FVKESK. The CDR3 sequence is 13 residues long. V was clipped by 1 base and J by 6 bases, with 10 bases between them.

The chain has TRBV11-2 and TRBJ1-2; D may be TRBD1 (6 bases). CDR1 and CDR2 (germline): SGHAT, FQNNGV. The length of the CDR3 is 16 residues. Deletions cut 1 base from V and 3 bases from J, with 15 bases between. As DNA, the CDR3 is TGTGCCAGCAGCTTAGTATCAGGGGATTCTTACTATGGCTACACCTTC. Translation: CASSLVSGDSYYGYTF.

The chain recombines TRBV7-9 with TRBJ1-5, with D hard to call. CDR3 length: 12 residues. Germline V gene sequence: CDR1 SEHNR, CDR2 FQNEAQ (reference sequence). V was pared by 3 bases and J by 3 bases, with 3 bases between. The CDR3 here is CASSFINQPQHF. CDR3 DNA sequence: TGTGCCAGCAGCTTTATCAATCAGCCCCAGCATTTT.

The chain recombines TRBV7-6 with TRBJ1-1; 9 positions agree with TRBD1. Germline CDR1 reads SGHVS; CDR2 reads FNYEAQ. The CDR3 has 16 amino acids. Trimming removed 5 bases from V and 0 bases from J; junction bases left unmatched: 7. The CDR3 here is CASSPRTGVMNTEAFF. For the CDR3, the DNA is TGTGCCAGCAGCCCCCGGACAGGGGTCATGAACACTGAAGCTTTCTTT.

The chain carries TRBV27 and TRBJ2-2, with D possibly being TRBD2 (5 bases). This CDR3 contains 13 residues. Germline-derived CDR1 and CDR2 are MNHEY and SMNVEV (reference sequence). Trimming took 7 bases from V and 1 from J, leaving 7 bases between them. The CDR3 region is CASIEGNTGELFF. The DNA for the CDR3 is TGTGCCAGCATAGAGGGGAACACCGGGGAGCTGTTTTTT.

The chain is built from TRBV29-1 and TRBJ2-1, with a weak D call TRBD1 (5 bases). The CDR3 runs 13 residues. Per germline, CDR1 SQVTM and CDR2 ANQGSEA. The V end was cut by 4 bases, the J end by 3 bases, with 10 bases between. CDR3 protein: CSVADRLYNEQFF. CDR3 nucleotide sequence: TGCAGCGTTGCCGACAGACTCTACAATGAGCAGTTCTTC.

The rearrangement uses TRBV3-1 (or the pseudogene TRBV3-2) and TRBJ2-1, with D unresolved. Deletions cut 0 bases from V and 7 bases from J, with 10 bases between. The CDR3 contains 14 residues. Germline values: CDR1 LGHDT, CDR2 YNNKEL (reference sequence). CDR3 in amino acids: CASSQDLGSNEQFF. CDR3 coding DNA: TGTGCCAGCAGCCAAGATCTAGGATCGAATGAGCAGTTCTTC.

This chain connects TRBV10-3 to TRBJ1-5, with a weak D call TRBD1 (6 bases). The length of the CDR3 is 19 residues. Trimming took 0 bases from V and 1 from J, leaving 19 bases between them. Germline V gene data show CDR1 as ENHRY and CDR2 as SYGVKD. DNA of the CDR3: TGTGCCATCAGTGAGTCCGCGGGGGCCGCAGAAAGAAGCAATCAGCCCCAGCATTTT. Protein product: CAISESAGAAERSNQPQHF.

The chain employs TRBV5-4 and TRBJ2-7; 7 positions agree with TRBD2. Losses at the gene ends were 4 bases for V and 3 bases for J; bases not matched to a gene: 10. Per the germline V gene, CDR1 is SGHNT and CDR2 is YYREEE (reference sequence). The CDR3 contains 15 residues. CDR3 nucleotide sequence: TGTGCCAGCAGCCCGGGAGCGGGGTTAATCTACGAGCAGTACTTC. Translated: CASSPGAGLIYEQYF.

The chain has TRBV4-2 and TRBJ2-4; TRBD2 matches 13 bases. The CDR3 is 21 amino acids. CDR1 LGHNA and CDR2 YNFKEQ come from the germline V gene. With 0 bases clipped from V and 0 bases from J, the junction kept 11 bases outside the gene matches. CDR3 in amino acids: CASSQERTSGGVKIAKNIQYF. CDR3 DNA sequence: TGTGCCAGCAGCCAAGAGAGAACTAGCGGGGGGGTAAAGATAGCCAAAAACATTCAGTACTTC.

This clone was seen once. The genes are TRBV29-1 and TRBJ2-7; unclear D gene. CDR3 size: 13 residues. Germline loops: CDR1 SQVTM, CDR2 ANQGSEA. Between the trimmed V and J ends, which lost 6 bases and 0 bases, there was a span of 12 bases. The CDR3 DNA reads as TGCAGCGTAATGACTTTCAGCTCCTACGAGCAGTACTTC. The encoded protein is CSVMTFSSYEQYF.

This chain connects TRBV2 to TRBJ1-2, with 10 bases that match TRBD1. The CDR3 sequence is 18 residues long. Germline values: CDR1 SNHLY, CDR2 FYNNEI. V shed 5 bases, J shed 4 bases, and the junction held 16 bases outside the gene matches. This chain's CDR3 is CASSPQGTGVRTGYGYTF. CDR3 sequence (DNA): TGTGCCAGCAGTCCCCAGGGGACAGGGGTCAGGACTGGCTATGGCTACACCTTC.

The chain uses TRBV18 and TRBJ2-7, with TRBD1 matching 7 bases. Germline lookup yields CDR1 KGHSH and CDR2 LQKENI. The junction had 9 bases not matched to a gene; V was cut back by 3 bases and J by 7 bases. CDR3 size: 14 residues. The CDR3 reads CASSPMTGSEEQYF. The CDR3 bases are TGTGCCAGCTCACCGATGACAGGGTCTGAGGAGCAGTACTTC.